This is a list of T cell receptor beta chains from one sample in a study of cytomegalovirus exposure and HLA in healthy donors. Generated by immunoSEQ multiplex PCR, the TCRdb table keeps only in-frame clones and is missing some. The profile shows about 150,000 clones, roughly 89% of them singletons. Specimen: PBMCs. The source of these receptors is a woman between 18 and 29 years old in good health and CMV-seropositive. CDR3s leave out the opening cysteine and the closing phenylalanine or tryptophan. D genes are given only for firm matches.

>TRBV11-2|TRBD1
ASSPGQEDQPQH
>TRBV30|TRBD2
AWSPPNSGGQETQY
>TRBV5-4|TRBD2
ASSLDLAGAYNEQF
>TRBV15|TRBD2
ATSRPGLGDEQY
>TRBV4-3|TRBD2
ASSQHAGLAGVYEQY
>TRBV2|-
ASRRDSSGANVLT
>TRBV11-2|-
ASSLSRGSYEQY
>TRBV7-9|TRBD1
ASSRTGANQPQH
>TRBV10-2|-
ASSESPGGSSYEQY
>TRBV6-5|-
ASSYRVEGYEQY
>TRBV6-6|TRBD1
ASSYCRDRECGYT
>TRBV5-6|TRBD2
ASSLTSGRAL
>TRBV2|-
ASSLTVGGGNQPQH
>TRBV4-1|-
ASSQVTGNEKLF
>TRBV6-1|-
ASSEVPGSGNTIY
>TRBV9|-
ASSVESLGRERNEQF
>TRBV30|TRBD1
AWSLQGTGNTIY
>TRBV6-6|-
ASSRERLGELF
>TRBV19|-
ASGRVHEQF
>TRBV9|-
ASSVSPNTEAF
>TRBV5-1|TRBD1
ASSNYRGRAETQY
>TRBV6-1|TRBD2
ASSERLAGARELF
>TRBV7-2|-
ASSTFRYNEQF
>TRBV7-8|-
ASSLAGAGANVLT
>TRBV5-1|TRBD1
ASTQGSTGGVNYGYT
>TRBV2|TRBD1
ASSRDRNTNEQF
>TRBV18|-
ASSPSQGQPQH
>TRBV6-5|-
ASRRLGNTEAF
>TRBV19|TRBD1
ASRDPGQGYTGELF
>TRBV5-1|TRBD2
ASSGRTSGRSTDTQY
>TRBV12-5|TRBD1
ASGSPGTGEAF
>TRBV25-1|TRBD1
ASSEMDRGSLDEQF
>TRBV7-9|TRBD2
ASSWPGLAGVNTGELF
>TRBV5-6|TRBD1
ASSLAGQVEQY
>TRBV9|-
ASSLQGTPGTEAF
>TRBV9|TRBD1
ASSVLQGYGTEAF